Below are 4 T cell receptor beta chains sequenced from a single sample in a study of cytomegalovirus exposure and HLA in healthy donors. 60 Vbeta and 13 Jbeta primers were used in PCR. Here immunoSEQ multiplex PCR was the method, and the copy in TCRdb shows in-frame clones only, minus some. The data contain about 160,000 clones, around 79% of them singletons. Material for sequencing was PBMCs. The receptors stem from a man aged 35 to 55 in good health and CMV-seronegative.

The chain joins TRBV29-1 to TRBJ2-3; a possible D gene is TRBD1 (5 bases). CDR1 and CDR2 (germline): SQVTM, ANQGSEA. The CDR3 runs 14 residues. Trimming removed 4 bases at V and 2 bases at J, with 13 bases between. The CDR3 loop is CSVVGVGNTDTQYF. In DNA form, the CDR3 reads TGCAGCGTTGTAGGGGTGGGCAACACAGATACGCAGTATTTT.

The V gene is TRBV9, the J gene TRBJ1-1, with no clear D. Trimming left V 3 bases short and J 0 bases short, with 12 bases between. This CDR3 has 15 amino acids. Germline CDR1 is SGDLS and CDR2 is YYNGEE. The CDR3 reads CASSGTQLVNTEAFF. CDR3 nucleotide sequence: TGTGCCAGCAGCGGGACTCAATTGGTGAACACTGAAGCTTTCTTT.

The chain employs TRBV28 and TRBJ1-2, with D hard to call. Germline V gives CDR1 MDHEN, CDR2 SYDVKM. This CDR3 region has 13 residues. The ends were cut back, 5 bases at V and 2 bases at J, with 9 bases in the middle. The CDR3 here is CASSPTVNYGYTF. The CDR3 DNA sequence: TGTGCCAGCAGTCCTACAGTGAACTATGGCTACACCTTC.

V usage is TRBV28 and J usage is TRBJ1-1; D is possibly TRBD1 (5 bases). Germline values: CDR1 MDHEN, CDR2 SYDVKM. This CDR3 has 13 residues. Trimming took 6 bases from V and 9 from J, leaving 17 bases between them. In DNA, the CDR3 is TGTGCCAGCAGCACGCCGTCCCAGGGCAAAGCTTTCTTT. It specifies CASSTPSQGKAFF.